Given below is one T cell receptor beta chain in context. The antigen it binds to is not known. No per-base quality is available; no much larger clone lies one base away. The data were obtained in a study of blood T cell repertoires in COVID-19 (TCRdb year 2020). For the study in its entirety: Samples from collaborators originated in the United States, Italy and Spain and spanned both the acute and convalescent phases of COVID-19. The prospective study material was composed of cDNA or gDNA derived from T cells, B-cell-depleted T cells, or PBMCs. Subjects who had been exposed to COVID-19, were actively infected with it, or had recovered from it provided the deeply sampled blood TCRbeta repertoires that made up the dataset. The repertoires were released in a freely available public database meant as a resource for research on the immune response to SARS-CoV-2. Samples were obtained from the ongoing ImmuneRACE study (first 160 participants) and from roughly 1,300 subjects provided by 6 global collaborators. Nearly every sample came with metadata listing a de-identified subject ID, COVID-19 status, age in years and sex. Where available, HLA class I and class II types were taken from metadata supplied by the sample provider and were not determined by assay-based typing.

Collaborating institutions collected whole blood in K2EDTA tubes following their own protocols. For TCRbeta analysis, collaborators shipped samples as frozen whole blood, isolated PBMCs, or DNA extracted from either of those sample types. The immunoSEQ Assay, a bias-controlled multiplex PCR, was used to amplify TCRbeta CDR3 regions from genomic DNA. For the original study's pipeline: The number of nucleated cells in each sample was estimated by amplification of reference gene primers within the assay. To quantify the absolute abundance of each unique TCRbeta CDR3 rearrangement, sequence reads were collapsed and filtered. For each sample, productive Simpson clonality was calculated as the square root of Simpson's diversity index over productive rearrangements. The source is immuneACCESS, and TCRdb retained only in-frame sequences with V and J called. Part of the clones is not carried over; for the studies checked, unresolved V genes explain less than half of this, and the remainder is unexplained. The D gene and trimming were derived from the DNA, and the V and J assignments and clone size from that table. The sample records 95,000 or so clones, approximately 89% of which are singletons. About a sixth of the sample comes from the top ten.

Its CDR3 holds 15 amino acids, cysteine through phenylalanine. Left in the record is the CDR3 DNA by itself, 45 bases read in frame from the first base. V is cut by 0 bases and J by 1 base, and the space between the germline ends is 8 bases. The germline V gene yields SGDLS for CDR1 and YYNGEE for CDR2. Results the study describes overall, beyond this receptor: Clinical and demographic metadata were provided uncurated, with the amount varying by source and participant.

Material for sequencing was peripheral blood. The chain links TRBV9 with TRBJ1-5, and possibly TRBD1, on 6 matching bases. This TCR was recovered from a human donor in a cohort sampled during active COVID-19. The CDR3 region reads CASSVDGQSNQPQHF. The nucleotide sequence reads as follows: TGTGCCAGCAGCGTAGATGGACAGAGCAATCAGCCCCAGCATTTT.